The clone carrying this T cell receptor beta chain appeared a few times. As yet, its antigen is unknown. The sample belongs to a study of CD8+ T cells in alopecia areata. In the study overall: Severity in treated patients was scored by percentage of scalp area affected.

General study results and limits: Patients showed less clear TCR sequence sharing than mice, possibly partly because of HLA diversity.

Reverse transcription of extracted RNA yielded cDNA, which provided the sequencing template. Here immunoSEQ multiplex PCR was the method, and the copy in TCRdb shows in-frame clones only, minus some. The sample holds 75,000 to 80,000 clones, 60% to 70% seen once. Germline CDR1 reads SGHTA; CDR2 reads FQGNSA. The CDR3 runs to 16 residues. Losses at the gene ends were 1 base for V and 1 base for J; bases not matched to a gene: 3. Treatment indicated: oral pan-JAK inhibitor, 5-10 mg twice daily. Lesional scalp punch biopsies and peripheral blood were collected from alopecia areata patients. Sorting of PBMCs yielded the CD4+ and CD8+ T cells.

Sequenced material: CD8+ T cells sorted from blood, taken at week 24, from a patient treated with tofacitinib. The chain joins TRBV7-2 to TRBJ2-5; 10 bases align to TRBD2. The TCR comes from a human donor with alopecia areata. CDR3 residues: CASSLGSGGIQETQYF. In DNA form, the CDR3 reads TGTGCCAGCAGCTTAGGTAGCGGGGGGATCCAAGAGACCCAGTACTTC.